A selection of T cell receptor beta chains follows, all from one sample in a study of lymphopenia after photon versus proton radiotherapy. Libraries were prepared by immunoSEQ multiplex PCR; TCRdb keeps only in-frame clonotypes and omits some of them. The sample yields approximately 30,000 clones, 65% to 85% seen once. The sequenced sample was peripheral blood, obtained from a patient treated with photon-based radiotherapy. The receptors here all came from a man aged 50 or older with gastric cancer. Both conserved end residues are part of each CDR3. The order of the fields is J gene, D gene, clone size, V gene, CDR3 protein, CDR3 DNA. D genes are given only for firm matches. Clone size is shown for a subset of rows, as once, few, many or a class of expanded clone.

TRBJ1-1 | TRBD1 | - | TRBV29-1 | CSVVRGTGGSEAFF | TGCAGCGTTGTAAGGGGAACAGGGGGAAGTGAAGCTTTCTTT
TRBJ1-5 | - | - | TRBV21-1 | CASSKGQVNQPQHF | TGTGCCAGCAGCAAGGGACAGGTCAATCAGCCCCAGCATTTT
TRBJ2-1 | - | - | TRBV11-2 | CASSSTRGDEQFF | TGTGCCAGCAGCTCCACTCGGGGAGATGAGCAGTTCTTC
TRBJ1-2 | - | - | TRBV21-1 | CASSKAPHRHRYTF | TGTGCCAGCAGCAAAGCGCCTCACAGGCATCGCTACACCTTC
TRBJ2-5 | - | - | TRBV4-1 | CASSQGEGIWETQYF | TGCGCCAGCAGCCAAGGCGAGGGGATATGGGAGACCCAGTACTTC
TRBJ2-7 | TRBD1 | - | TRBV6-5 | CASSPYDRVREQYF | TGTGCCAGCAGTCCCTACGACAGGGTTAGAGAGCAGTACTTC
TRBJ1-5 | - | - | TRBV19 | CASSEDSLVDQPQHF | TGTGCCAGTAGTGAGGACAGTTTGGTCGATCAGCCCCAGCATTTT
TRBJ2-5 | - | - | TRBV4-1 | CASSPSLLARETQYF | TGCGCCAGCAGCCCAAGCTTACTAGCAAGGGAGACCCAGTACTTC
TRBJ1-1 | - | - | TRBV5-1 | CASSLVVENTEAFF | TGCGCCAGCAGCTTGGTTGTAGAGAACACTGAAGCTTTCTTT
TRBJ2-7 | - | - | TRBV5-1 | CASSLNPGVSYEQYF | TGCGCCAGCAGCTTGAACCCAGGGGTCTCCTACGAGCAGTACTTC
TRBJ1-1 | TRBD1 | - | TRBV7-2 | CASSLSGQVSTEAFF | TGTGCCAGCAGCTTATCCGGACAGGTTTCCACTGAAGCTTTCTTT
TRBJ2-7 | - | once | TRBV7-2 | CASSLSGRGLSYEQYF | TGTGCCAGCAGCCTCTCCGGGCGGGGACTCTCCTACGAGCAGTACTTC
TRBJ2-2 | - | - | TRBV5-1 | CASSLVPSRNTGELFF | TGCGCCAGCAGCTTGGTGCCTAGCAGGAACACCGGGGAGCTGTTTTTT
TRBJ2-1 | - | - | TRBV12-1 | CASRGGGEQFF | TGTGCCAGCAGAGGGGGGGGCGAGCAGTTCTTC
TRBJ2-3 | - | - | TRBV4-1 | CASSLQGSDTQYF | TGCGCCAGCAGCCTACAGGGCTCAGATACGCAGTATTTT
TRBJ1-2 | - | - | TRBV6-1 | CASSEGGTFYGYTF | TGTGCCAGCAGTGAAGGAGGCACCTTCTATGGCTACACCTTC
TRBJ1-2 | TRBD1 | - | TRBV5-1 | CASSWDSGTTYGYTF | TGCGCCAGCAGCTGGGACAGCGGTACCACCTATGGCTACACCTTC
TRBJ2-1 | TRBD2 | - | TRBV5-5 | CASSLALVAGGPNNEQFF | TGTGCCAGCAGCTTGGCCTTGGTAGCGGGGGGGCCAAACAATGAGCAGTTCTTC
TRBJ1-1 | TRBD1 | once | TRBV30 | CAWSVRQGFQAFF | TGTGCCTGGAGTGTAAGACAGGGGTTTCAGGCTTTCTTT
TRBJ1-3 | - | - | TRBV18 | CASSRTGLNGNTIYF | TGTGCCAGCTCACGGACGGGGCTGAATGGAAACACCATATATTTT
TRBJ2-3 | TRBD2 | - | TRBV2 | CASLAGGSNTQYF | TGTGCCAGCTTAGCGGGGGGAAGTAATACGCAGTATTTT
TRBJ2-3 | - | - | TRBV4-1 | CASSQSLAGTDTQYF | TGCGCCAGCAGCCAAAGTCTCGCGGGGACAGATACGCAGTATTTT
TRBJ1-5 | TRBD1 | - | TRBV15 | CATSADRGSSHQPQHF | TGTGCCACCAGCGCGGACAGGGGTTCGTCGCATCAGCCCCAGCATTTT
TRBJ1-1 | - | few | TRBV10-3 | CAISDNRPTTEAFF | TGTGCCATCAGTGATAACAGGCCAACCACTGAAGCTTTCTTT
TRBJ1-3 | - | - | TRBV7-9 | CASSLSGSGNTIYF | TGTGCCAGCAGCTTATCAGGGAGCGGAAACACCATATATTTT
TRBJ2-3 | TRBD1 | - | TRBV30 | CAWTGTASTDTQYF | TGTGCCTGGACCGGGACAGCGAGCACAGATACGCAGTATTTT
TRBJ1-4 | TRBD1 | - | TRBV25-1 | CASSAWTGGNEKLFF | TGTGCCAGCAGTGCGTGGACAGGGGGAAATGAAAAACTGTTTTTT
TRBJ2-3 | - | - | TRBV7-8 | CATSTGPRDTQYF | TGTGCCACAAGCACGGGGCCGCGGGATACGCAGTATTTT
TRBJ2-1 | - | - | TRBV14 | CASSQKLPQWKKFF | TGTGCCAGCAGCCAGAAACTCCCACAATGGAAGAAGTTCTTC
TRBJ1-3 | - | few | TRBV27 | CASNPGPYF | TGTGCCAGCAACCCGGGACCATATTTT
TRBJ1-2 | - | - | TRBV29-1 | CSVDGGSGYGYTF | TGCAGCGTTGATGGGGGGTCCGGCTATGGCTACACCTTC
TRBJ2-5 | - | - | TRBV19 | CASSILWGETQYF | TGTGCCAGTAGTATACTATGGGGGGAGACCCAGTACTTC
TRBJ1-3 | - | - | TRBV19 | CATRTETGNTIYF | TGTGCCACCCGCACTGAAACTGGAAACACCATATATTTT
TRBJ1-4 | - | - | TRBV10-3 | CAISENSNNEKLFF | TGTGCCATCAGTGAAAACAGCAATAATGAAAAACTGTTTTTT
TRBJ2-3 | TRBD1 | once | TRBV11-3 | CASSTGQGEDTQYF | TGTGCCAGCAGCACGGGACAGGGGGAAGATACGCAGTATTTT
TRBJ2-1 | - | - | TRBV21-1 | CASSKALRGQYNEQFF | TGTGCCAGCAGCAAAGCGCTGAGGGGGCAGTACAATGAGCAGTTCTTC
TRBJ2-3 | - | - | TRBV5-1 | CASSPRGGQDTQYF | TGCGCCAGCAGCCCCAGGGGGGGGCAAGATACGCAGTATTTT
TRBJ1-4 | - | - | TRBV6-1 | CVTRATVLNEKLFF | TGTGTCACCCGAGCGACAGTCCTTAATGAAAAACTGTTTTTT
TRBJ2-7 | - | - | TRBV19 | CASSMDYPGEQYF | TGTGCCAGTAGTATGGACTACCCGGGCGAGCAGTACTTC
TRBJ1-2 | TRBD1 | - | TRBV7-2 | CASSLAAPSGTAFNYGYTF | TGTGCCAGCAGCTTAGCGGCCCCGTCTGGGACAGCTTTTAACTATGGCTACACCTTC
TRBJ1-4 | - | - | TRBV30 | CAWSAGRVWGNEKLFF | TGTGCCTGGAGTGCCGGACGGGTTTGGGGTAATGAAAAACTGTTTTTT
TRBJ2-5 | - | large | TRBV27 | CASSQETQYF | TGTGCCAGCAGTCAAGAGACCCAGTACTTC
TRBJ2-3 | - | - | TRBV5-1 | CASSLVFTALGTDTQYF | TGCGCCAGCAGCTTGGTATTCACAGCCCTTGGGACAGATACGCAGTATTTT
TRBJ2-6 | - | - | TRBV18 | CASSPIQGTTSSGANVLTF | TGTGCCAGCTCACCAATCCAGGGGACAACGAGCTCTGGGGCCAACGTCCTGACTTTC
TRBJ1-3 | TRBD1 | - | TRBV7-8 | CASTGGGNTIYF | TGTGCCAGCACAGGGGGCGGAAACACCATATATTTT
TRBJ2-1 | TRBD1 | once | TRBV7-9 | CASSLGQGVFDEQFF | TGTGCCAGCAGCTTAGGCCAGGGGGTGTTTGATGAGCAGTTCTTC
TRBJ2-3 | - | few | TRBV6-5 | CASSYSQGADTQYF | TGTGCCAGCAGTTACTCGCAGGGCGCAGATACGCAGTATTTT
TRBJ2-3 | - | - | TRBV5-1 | CASSLQGYSTDTQYF | TGCGCCAGCAGCTTGCAGGGATACAGCACAGATACGCAGTATTTT
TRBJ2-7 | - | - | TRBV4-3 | CASSHAQGEQYF | TGCGCCAGCAGCCATGCCCAGGGGGAGCAGTACTTC
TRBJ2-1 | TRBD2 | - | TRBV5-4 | CASSRTGGYYNEQFF | TGTGCCAGCAGCCGTACCGGGGGGTACTACAATGAGCAGTTCTTC
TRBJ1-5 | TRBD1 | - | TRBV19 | CASSIIGGSGHF | TGTGCCAGTAGTATTATAGGGGGCTCGGGCCATTTT
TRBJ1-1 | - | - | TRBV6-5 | CASSYRNAEAFF | TGTGCCAGCAGTTACAGGAACGCTGAAGCTTTCTTT